This entry lists 3 T cell receptor beta chains sequenced from one sample in a study of T cell responses to AZD1222 COVID-19 vaccine. Repertoires were generated with immunoSEQ multiplex PCR, while TCRdb's copy carries only in-frame clones and drops some. The sample shows some 98,000 clones, around nine tenths of them seen only once. The sequenced sample was peripheral blood, obtained on day 0 of AZD1222 vaccination. Receptors originate from an adult in good health.

V gene TRBV6-5 combines with J gene TRBJ1-3; D unresolved. The CDR3 contains 14 residues. Germline CDR1 MNHEY, CDR2 SVGAGI. The CDR3, as DNA: TGTGCAGCTGGAGGGATCAACTCTGGAAACACCATATATTTT. This sequence encodes CAAGGINSGNTIYF.

The gene calls are TRBV5-1 and TRBJ2-3; TRBD2 matches 7 bases. The ends lost 3 bases at V and 4 bases at J; junction bases unmatched: 8. The CDR3 runs 15 residues. The germline gives CDR1 SGHRS, CDR2 YFSETQ. The CDR3 sequence: CASSWGGGFSDTQYF. In DNA, the CDR3 is TGCGCCAGCAGCTGGGGCGGGGGTTTTTCAGATACGCAGTATTTT.

The V gene is TRBV3-1 (or the pseudogene TRBV3-2), the J gene TRBJ1-2, with 8 bases lining up with TRBD1. Germline V gene lookup returns CDR1 LGHDT and CDR2 YNNKEL (reference sequence). The CDR3 extends over 15 amino acids. The V gene end was trimmed by 0 bases and the J gene end by 7 bases; junction bases not matched to a gene: 7. CDR3 sequence: CASSQENRGGSGYTF. CDR3 nucleotide sequence: TGTGCCAGCAGCCAAGAAAACAGGGGGGGATCTGGCTACACCTTC.